One sample yielded the 15 T cell receptor beta chains listed below, sequenced in a study of post-analysis software for immune sequencing data. Study-level findings and limits: The five TRBV segments detected at higher frequency in patients than in controls included TRBV5-6, TRBV5-1 and TRBV20-1.

Their antigen targets remain unknown. Libraries were made from TCR beta cDNA, and they carried unique molecular identifiers. TCRdb ran MiXCR on the PCR reads and lists one entry per CDR3 protein. Of hundreds of thousands of distinct CDR3 sequences in the sample, 59% were seen once. Sequenced: blood. The receptors were gathered from a girl aged 2 to 9 with multiple sclerosis.

This clonotype has a handful of counts. The chain is built from TRBV4-3 and TRBJ2-1; TRBD2 is a possible D gene (5 bases). There are 15 residues in the CDR3. Germline CDR1 reads LGHNA; CDR2 reads YSLEER. V shed 4 bases and J shed 0 bases, with 10 bases lying between them. CDR3 sequence (DNA): TGCGCCAGCAGCCCAGAGGGCAGCTCCTACAATGAGCAGTTCTTC. Translated: CASSPEGSSYNEQFF.

The J gene is TRBJ2-4, the V gene TRBV29-1; TRBD2 might be the D (5 bases). There are 15 residues in the CDR3. CDR1 and CDR2 from the germline V gene are SQVTM and ANQGSEA. The germline V and J ends were trimmed by 4 bases and 0 bases, with 13 bases remaining between them. In DNA, the CDR3 is TGCAGCGTTGTAATGGTGGAGGAAGCCAAAAACATTCAGTACTTC. Amino acids: CSVVMVEEAKNIQYF.

The chain uses TRBV7-6 and TRBJ2-7; D could derive from TRBD1 or TRBD2 (5 bases each). Between the trimmed V and J ends, which lost 5 bases and 2 bases, there was a span of 13 bases. This CDR3 contains 14 residues. In germline, CDR1 is SGHVS, CDR2 FNYEAQ. This CDR3 reads CASSRAGTAYEQYF. For the CDR3, the DNA is TGTGCCAGCAGCCGGGCCGGGACGGCCTACGAGCAGTACTTC.

This clonotype was recorded a few times. V gene TRBV6-1 combines with J gene TRBJ2-3; no clear D. Germline values: CDR1 MNHNS, CDR2 SASEGT. Deletions cut 0 bases from V and 7 bases from J, with 11 bases between. This CDR3 contains 14 residues. The CDR3 DNA reads TGTGCCAGCAGTGAAGCCCCTAACACCTATACGCAGTATTTT. Amino acids: CASSEAPNTYTQYF.

V usage is TRBV10-1 and J usage is TRBJ1-2; maybe TRBD1 (5 bases). This CDR3 has 15 residues. Per the germline V gene, CDR1 is WNHNN and CDR2 is SYGVQD (reference sequence). V gave up 5 bases and J gave up 6 bases, with 19 bases separating them. The CDR3 DNA sequence: TGCGCCAGCAGTCCTAACCGGGACTACGGGAATGGCTACACCTTC. Residues: CASSPNRDYGNGYTF.

The CDR3 here is CSASPLGGARYGEQFF. The DNA of the CDR3 is TGCAGTGCTAGCCCTCTGGGTGGGGCGCGTTACGGTGAGCAGTTCTTC. V is TRBV20-1 and J is TRBJ2-1, with D possibly TRBD1 on 5 matching bases. V was cut by 3 bases and J by 9 bases, with 24 bases left in between. Germline CDR1 and CDR2: DFQATT and SNEGSKA (reference sequence). The CDR3 runs 16 residues.

The rearrangement links TRBV29-1 to TRBJ2-1; D is unresolved. Germline-derived CDR1 and CDR2 are SQVTM and ANQGSEA. The CDR3 contains 12 residues. V was trimmed by 0 bases and J by 9 bases, leaving 9 bases between them. The CDR3 sequence: CSVEDNYGEQFF. The CDR3 DNA reads TGCAGCGTTGAAGATAATTATGGTGAGCAGTTCTTC.

The genes are TRBV5-1 and TRBJ2-3, with TRBD2 matching over 9 bases. The CDR3 sequence is 16 residues long. Germline V CDR1 and CDR2: SGHRS, YFSETQ. V was pared by 0 bases and J by 4 bases, with 6 bases of the junction left unmatched. In DNA form, the CDR3 reads TGCGCCAGCAGCTTGGATAGCGGGAGTGGGGCAGATACGCAGTATTTT. It is translated as CASSLDSGSGADTQYF.

The chain is built from TRBV11-2 and TRBJ1-2; no reliable D call. Trimming pared 1 base from V and 8 bases from J, leaving 17 bases between. CDR1 is SGHAT, CDR2 FQNNGV, per germline. This CDR3 comprises 15 residues. Here the CDR3 reads CASSLGVVDGRGYTF. The CDR3 DNA reads TGTGCCAGCAGCTTAGGAGTGGTAGACGGAAGGGGCTACACCTTC.

V usage is TRBV29-1 and J usage is TRBJ1-6, with TRBD1 matching 10 bases. Looked up from germline, CDR1 is SQVTM and CDR2 is ANQGSEA. Germline trimming cut 4 bases from V and 5 bases from J; bases unmatched to any gene: 2. CDR3 length: 14 amino acids. In DNA, the CDR3 is TGCAGCGTTGTGGGACAGGGGCATAATTCACCCCTCCACTTT. It translates to CSVVGQGHNSPLHF.

CDR3 protein: CASSPQTVARGQGENGYTF. The CDR3 nucleotides are TGTGCCAGCTCACCGCAAACGGTCGCCCGTGGACAGGGTGAAAATGGCTACACCTTC. The V call is TRBV18, the J call TRBJ1-2, with TRBD1 matching 8 bases. CDR3 size: 19 residues. Per germline, CDR1 KGHSH and CDR2 LQKENI. Losses at the gene ends were 3 bases for V and 6 bases for J; bases not matched to a gene: 21.

The chain combines TRBV7-9 with TRBJ1-1, with 8 bases lining up with TRBD1. Germline V gene data show CDR1 as SEHNR and CDR2 as FQNEAQ (reference sequence). V gave up 7 bases and J gave up 4 bases; unmatched junction bases: 14. CDR3 length equals 16 residues. The CDR3 region is CASTVGTGQGRTEAFF. The CDR3 DNA follows: TGTGCCAGCACCGTGGGAACCGGACAGGGCCGCACTGAAGCTTTCTTT.

The CDR3 region is CSAIDRAGEKLFF. The CDR3 DNA reads as TGCAGTGCCATTGACAGGGCCGGCGAAAAACTGTTTTTT. The rearrangement uses TRBV20-1 and TRBJ1-4; 7 positions match TRBD1. The trim removed 6 bases at V and 8 bases at J, leaving 9 bases unmatched. Looked up from germline, CDR1 is DFQATT and CDR2 is SNEGSKA (reference sequence). CDR3 length: 13 amino acids.

In this sample, this clonotype turned up a few times. The rearrangement links TRBV10-3 to TRBJ2-5; the D is unclear. The CDR3 has 14 amino acids. CDR1 and CDR2 from the germline V gene are ENHRY and SYGVKD. The ends were cut back, 5 bases at V and 4 bases at J, with 14 bases in the middle. CDR3 coding DNA: TGTGCCATCAGTCAGGACCCGTCCGGAGAGACCCAGTACTTC. It codes for CAISQDPSGETQYF.

A few counts support this clonotype. The V call is TRBV29-1, the J call TRBJ2-7; D is unclear. Trimming removed 5 bases at V and 0 bases at J, with 5 bases between. The CDR3 has 11 amino acids. CDR1 is SQVTM, CDR2 ANQGSEA, per germline. The CDR3 DNA is TGCAGCGTTTGGAGCTCCTACGAGCAGTACTTC. Amino acids: CSVWSSYEQYF.